The clone carrying this T cell receptor (beta chain) was counted a single time. This sample was included in a study of blood T cell repertoires in COVID-19. Background on the study: Sites in the United States, Italy and Spain provided acute and convalescent COVID-19 samples.

Per the authors' pipeline: Amplification from reference gene primers served as the basis for estimated nucleated cell counts. Sequencing was performed with immunoSEQ multiplex PCR; in TCRdb, only in-frame clones are kept and a portion is missing. Clone size and V and J calls were adopted from that table, with D and trimming inferred from the DNA. Of some 150,000 clones in the sample, around 84% are singletons; the top ten hold under 15%. Germline CDR1 PRHDT, CDR2 FYEKMQ (reference sequence). The V and J ends lost 2 bases and 12 bases respectively, with 33 bases between them. The CDR3 sequence is 19 residues long.

The rearrangement links TRBV13 to TRBJ2-3; possible D gene TRBD1, 5 bases. The material sequenced was peripheral blood. This TCR was recovered from a man aged 55 to 70 with active or convalescent COVID-19. CDR3: CASSLRGADFSLYTQYQYF. The CDR3, as DNA: TGTGCCAGCAGCTTACGTGGGGCAGACTTCTCCCTTTATACGCAGTATCAGTATTTT.